This T cell receptor (beta chain) was retrieved from a study of shared clonotypes between healthy human individuals. Study results and limitations: Few donors restricted represented genetic and exposure-history diversity. Compared with clonotypes that all four donors shared, non-shared clonotypes had lower generation probabilities.

About this clone: Antigen specificity is unknown.

Germline CDR1 is SGHTA and CDR2 is FQGNSA. This CDR3 is built from 15 residues. The ends were cut back, 5 bases at V and 4 bases at J, with 17 bases in the middle. Each sorted subset replicate got 200 ng genomic DNA, roughly 30,000 genomes. The repertoire was sequenced with immunoSEQ multiplex PCR; TCRdb's copy has only in-frame clones and lacks some. The data contain roughly 2 million clones, around 95% of them singletons. This TCR came from a man aged 18 to 29 in good health. Source material: naive CD4+ T cells sorted from blood. Described subset: CD45RA+ positively selected. The rearrangement joins TRBV7-2 to TRBJ1-2; no clear D. CDR3 loop: CASSAAQVPSYGYTF. The CDR3 bases are TGTGCCAGCAGCGCCGCTCAAGTACCTTCCTATGGCTACACCTTC.